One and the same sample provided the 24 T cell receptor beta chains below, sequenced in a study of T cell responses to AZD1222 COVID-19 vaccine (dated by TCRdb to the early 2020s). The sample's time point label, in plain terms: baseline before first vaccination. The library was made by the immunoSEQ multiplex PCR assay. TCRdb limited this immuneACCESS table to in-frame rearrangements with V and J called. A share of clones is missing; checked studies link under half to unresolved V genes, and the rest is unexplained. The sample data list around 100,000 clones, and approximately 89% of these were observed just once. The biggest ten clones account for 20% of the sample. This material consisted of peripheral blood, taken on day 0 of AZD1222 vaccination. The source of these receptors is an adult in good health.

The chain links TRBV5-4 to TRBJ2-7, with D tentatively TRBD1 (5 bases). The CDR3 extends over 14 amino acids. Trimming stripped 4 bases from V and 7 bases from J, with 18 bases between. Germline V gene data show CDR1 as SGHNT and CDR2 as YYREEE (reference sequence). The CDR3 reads CASSPDDSPLEQYF. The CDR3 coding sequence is TGTGCCAGCAGCCCGGATGACAGTCCCCTTGAGCAGTACTTC. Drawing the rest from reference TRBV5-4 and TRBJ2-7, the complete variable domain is ETGVTQSPTHLIKTRGQQVTLRCSSQSGHNTVSWYQQALGQGPQFIFQYYREEENGRGNFPPRFSGLQFPNYSSELNVNALELDDSALYLCASSPDDSPLEQYFGPGTRLTVT.

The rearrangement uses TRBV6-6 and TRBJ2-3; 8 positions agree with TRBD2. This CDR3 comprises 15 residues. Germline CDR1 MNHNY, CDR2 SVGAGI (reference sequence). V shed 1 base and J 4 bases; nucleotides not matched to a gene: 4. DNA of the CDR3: TGTGCCAGCAGTTACTTAGCGGGAAGGGCAGATACGCAGTATTTT. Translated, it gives CASSYLAGRADTQYF.

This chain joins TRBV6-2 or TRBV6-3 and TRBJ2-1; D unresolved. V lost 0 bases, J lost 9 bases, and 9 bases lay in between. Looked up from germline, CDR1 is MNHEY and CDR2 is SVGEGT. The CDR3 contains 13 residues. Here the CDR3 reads CASSYSGMVEQFF. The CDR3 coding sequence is TGTGCCAGCAGTTACTCGGGGATGGTTGAGCAGTTCTTC.

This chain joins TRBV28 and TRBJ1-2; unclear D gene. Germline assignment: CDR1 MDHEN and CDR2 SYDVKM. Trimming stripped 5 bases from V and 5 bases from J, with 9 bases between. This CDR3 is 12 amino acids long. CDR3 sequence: CASSTPGYGYTF. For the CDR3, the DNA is TGTGCCAGCAGTACCCCGGGGTATGGCTACACCTTC.

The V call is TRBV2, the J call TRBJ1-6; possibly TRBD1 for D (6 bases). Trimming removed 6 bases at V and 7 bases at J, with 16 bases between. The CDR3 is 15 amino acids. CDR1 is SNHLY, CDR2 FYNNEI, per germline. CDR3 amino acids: CASSLQGAGNSPLHF. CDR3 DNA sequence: TGTGCCAGCAGCTTACAGGGCGCCGGGAATTCACCCCTCCACTTT. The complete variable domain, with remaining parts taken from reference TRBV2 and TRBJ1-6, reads EPEVTQTPSHQVTQMGQEVILRCVPISNHLYFYWYRQILGQKVEFLVSFYNNEISEKSEIFDDQFSVERPDGSNFTLKIRSTKLEDSAMYFCASSLQGAGNSPLHFGNGTRLTVT.

The DNA for the CDR3 is TGTGCCAGCAGAGTGACAGGGGGGGACGAGCAGTACTTC. It yields the protein CASRVTGGDEQYF. The rearrangement links TRBV27 to TRBJ2-7; 9 bases are shared with TRBD1. The CDR3 covers 13 residues. The germline gives CDR1 MNHEY, CDR2 SMNVEV (reference sequence). Trimming removed 6 bases from V and 5 bases from J; junction bases left unmatched: 5.

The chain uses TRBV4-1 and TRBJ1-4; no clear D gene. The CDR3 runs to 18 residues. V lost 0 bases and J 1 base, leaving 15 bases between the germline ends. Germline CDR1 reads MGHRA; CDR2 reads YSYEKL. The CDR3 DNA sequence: TGCGCCAGCAGCCAAGACGCGAAGGGAGTAGGAACTAATGAAAAACTGTTTTTT. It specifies CASSQDAKGVGTNEKLFF.

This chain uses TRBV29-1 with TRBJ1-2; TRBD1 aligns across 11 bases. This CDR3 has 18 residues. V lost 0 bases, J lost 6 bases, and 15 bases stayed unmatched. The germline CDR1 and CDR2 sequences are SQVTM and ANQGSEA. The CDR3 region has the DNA TGCAGCGTTGAAGATCGGTGGACAGGGGGCGCAACATCGGATGGCTACACCTTC. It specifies CSVEDRWTGGATSDGYTF.

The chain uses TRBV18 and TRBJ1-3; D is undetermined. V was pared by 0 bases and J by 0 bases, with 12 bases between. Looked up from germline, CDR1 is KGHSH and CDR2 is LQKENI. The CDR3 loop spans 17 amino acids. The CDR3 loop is CASSPPIPSGSGNTIYF. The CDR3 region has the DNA TGTGCCAGCTCACCACCGATCCCATCTGGCTCTGGAAACACCATATATTTT.

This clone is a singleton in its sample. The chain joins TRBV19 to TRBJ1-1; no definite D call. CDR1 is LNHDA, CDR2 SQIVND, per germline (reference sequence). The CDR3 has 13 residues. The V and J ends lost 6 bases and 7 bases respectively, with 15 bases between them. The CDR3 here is CASRDRGFGEAFF. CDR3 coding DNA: TGTGCCAGTAGAGATCGAGGGTTTGGTGAAGCTTTCTTT.

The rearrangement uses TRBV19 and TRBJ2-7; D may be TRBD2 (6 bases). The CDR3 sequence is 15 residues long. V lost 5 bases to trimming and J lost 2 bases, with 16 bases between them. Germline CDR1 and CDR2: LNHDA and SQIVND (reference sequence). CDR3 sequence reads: CASSSPGEAAYEQYF. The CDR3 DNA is TGTGCCAGTAGTTCCCCCGGGGAGGCGGCCTACGAGCAGTACTTC.

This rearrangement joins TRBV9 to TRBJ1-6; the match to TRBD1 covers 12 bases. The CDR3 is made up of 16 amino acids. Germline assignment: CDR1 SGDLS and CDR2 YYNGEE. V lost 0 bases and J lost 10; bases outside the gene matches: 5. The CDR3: CASSVDPGTGGSPLHF. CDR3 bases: TGTGCCAGCAGCGTAGACCCCGGGACAGGGGGCTCACCCCTCCACTTT.

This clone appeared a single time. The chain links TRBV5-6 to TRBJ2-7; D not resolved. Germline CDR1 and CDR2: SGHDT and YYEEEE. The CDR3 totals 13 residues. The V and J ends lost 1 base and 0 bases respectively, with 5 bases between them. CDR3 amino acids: CASSLPVSYEQYF. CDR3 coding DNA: TGTGCCAGCAGCTTGCCAGTCTCCTACGAGCAGTACTTC.

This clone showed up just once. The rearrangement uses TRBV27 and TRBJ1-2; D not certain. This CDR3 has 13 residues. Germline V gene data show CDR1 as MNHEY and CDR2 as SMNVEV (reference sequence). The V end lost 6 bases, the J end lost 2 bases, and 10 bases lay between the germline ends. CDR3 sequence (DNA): TGTGCCAGCAGGTTAAGTGGGAACTATGGCTACACCTTC. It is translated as CASRLSGNYGYTF.

Here the CDR3 reads CASRDSGQGPYQPQHF. CDR3 DNA: TGTGCCAGTAGGGACTCGGGACAGGGACCCTATCAGCCCCAGCATTTT. The genes are TRBV19 and TRBJ1-5; 9 nucleotides align to TRBD1. The CDR3 sequence is 16 residues long. The V gene end was trimmed by 6 bases and the J gene end by 5 bases; junction bases not matched to a gene: 11. Per germline, CDR1 LNHDA and CDR2 SQIVND (reference sequence).

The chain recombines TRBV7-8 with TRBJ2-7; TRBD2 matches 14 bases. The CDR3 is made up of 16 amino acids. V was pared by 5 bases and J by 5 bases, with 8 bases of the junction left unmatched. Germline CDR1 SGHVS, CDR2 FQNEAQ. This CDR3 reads CASSPGLAGVGDEQYF. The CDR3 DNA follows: TGTGCCAGCAGCCCGGGACTAGCGGGAGTTGGAGACGAGCAGTACTTC.

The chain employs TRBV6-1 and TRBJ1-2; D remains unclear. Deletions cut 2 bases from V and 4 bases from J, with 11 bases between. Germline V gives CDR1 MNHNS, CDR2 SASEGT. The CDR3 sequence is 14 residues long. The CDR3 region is CASSESIWGYGYTF. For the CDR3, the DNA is TGTGCCAGCAGTGAATCGATCTGGGGCTATGGCTACACCTTC.

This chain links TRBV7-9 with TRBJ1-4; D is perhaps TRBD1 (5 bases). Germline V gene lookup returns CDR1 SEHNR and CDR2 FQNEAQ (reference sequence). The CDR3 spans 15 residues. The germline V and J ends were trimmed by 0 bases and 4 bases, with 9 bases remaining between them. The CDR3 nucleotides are TGTGCCAGCAGCTTAGCGGGACGGATTAATGAAAAACTGTTTTTT. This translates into CASSLAGRINEKLFF.

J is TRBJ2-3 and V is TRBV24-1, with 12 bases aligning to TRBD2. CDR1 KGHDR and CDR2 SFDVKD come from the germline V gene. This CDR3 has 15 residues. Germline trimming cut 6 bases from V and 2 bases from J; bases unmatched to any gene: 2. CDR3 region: CATSPSGRVTDTQYF. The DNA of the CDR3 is TGTGCCACCAGTCCTAGCGGGAGGGTCACAGATACGCAGTATTTT.

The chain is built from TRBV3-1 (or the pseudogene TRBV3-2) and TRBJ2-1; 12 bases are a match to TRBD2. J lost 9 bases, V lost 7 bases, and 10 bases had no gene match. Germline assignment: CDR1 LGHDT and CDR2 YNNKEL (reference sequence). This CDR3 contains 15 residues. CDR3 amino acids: CASIPSGRATGEQFF. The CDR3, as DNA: TGTGCCAGCATTCCTAGCGGGAGGGCCACAGGTGAGCAGTTCTTC.

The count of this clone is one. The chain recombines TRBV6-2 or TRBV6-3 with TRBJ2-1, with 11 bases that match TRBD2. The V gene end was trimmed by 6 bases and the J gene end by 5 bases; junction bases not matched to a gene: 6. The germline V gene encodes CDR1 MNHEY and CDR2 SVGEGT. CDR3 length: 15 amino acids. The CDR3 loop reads CASSRLAGGNNEQFF. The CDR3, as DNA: TGTGCCAGCAGCAGGTTAGCGGGAGGGAACAATGAGCAGTTCTTC.

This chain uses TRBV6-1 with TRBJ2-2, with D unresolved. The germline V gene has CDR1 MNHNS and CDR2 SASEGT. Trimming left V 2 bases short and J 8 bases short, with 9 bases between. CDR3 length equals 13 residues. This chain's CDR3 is CASSEQLSGELFF. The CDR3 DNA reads TGTGCCAGCAGTGAACAGTTGTCGGGGGAGCTGTTTTTT.

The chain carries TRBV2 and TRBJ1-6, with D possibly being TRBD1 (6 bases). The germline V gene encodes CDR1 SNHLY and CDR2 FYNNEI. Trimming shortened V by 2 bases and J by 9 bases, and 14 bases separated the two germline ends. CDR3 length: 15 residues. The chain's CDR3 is CASSERDNGGSPLHF. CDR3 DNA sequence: TGTGCCAGCAGTGAAAGGGACAATGGGGGTTCACCCCTCCACTTT.

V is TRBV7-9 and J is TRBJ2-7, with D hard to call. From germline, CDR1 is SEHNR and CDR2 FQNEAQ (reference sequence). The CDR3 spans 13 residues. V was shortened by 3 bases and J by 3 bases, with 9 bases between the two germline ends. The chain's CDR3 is CASSFQLGYEQYF. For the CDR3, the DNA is TGTGCCAGCAGCTTCCAGCTCGGCTACGAGCAGTACTTC.